A selection of T cell receptor beta chains follows, all from one sample in a study of T cell changes during pregnancy in multiple sclerosis. Profiling relied on immunoSEQ multiplex PCR, and the TCRdb table lists in-frame clones only, not all of them. Of roughly 49,000 clones in the sample, around nine tenths were seen once. The specimen was CD4+ T cells from peripheral blood mononuclear cells, collected in the second trimester of pregnancy. These TCRs come from a female donor in good health, enrolled as a control in a pregnancy study. The conserved cysteine and the conserved F or W are not part of the CDR3 here.

TRBV6-5	TRBJ1-5	ASMGQGDQPQH
TRBV5-1	TRBJ1-4	ASSLELRGNEKLF
TRBV29-1	TRBJ2-6	SAWDREISGANVLT
TRBV6-6	TRBJ2-7	ASRLGLADEQY
TRBV5-1	TRBJ2-5	ASSLEQGVRWTQY
TRBV10-3	TRBJ2-2	AISGRQGPNTGELF
TRBV6-1	TRBJ2-5	ASSELAGVGGTQY
TRBV27	TRBJ1-2	ASSRGQGQYGYT
TRBV6-5	TRBJ1-1	ASSYLPGQGGTEAF
TRBV5-1	TRBJ1-1	ASSQQTGVTEAF
TRBV27	TRBJ1-1	ASSLGAGAKTEAF
TRBV6-4	TRBJ1-1	ASSYDMNTEAF
TRBV18	TRBJ1-1	ASSPRQNWGTEAF
TRBV11-3	TRBJ2-1	ASSLGSSGNNEQF
TRBV7-2	TRBJ2-7	ASNLAGGSGASYEQY
TRBV6-1	TRBJ1-2	ASSVYRPNYGYT
TRBV4-2	TRBJ2-3	ASSQEHRTSTDTQY
TRBV7-2	TRBJ2-2	ASSLRSGGAGELF
TRBV27	TRBJ2-7	ASSLEGRDEQY
TRBV30	TRBJ2-1	AWSYGNEQF
TRBV5-1	TRBJ2-3	ASTQDGEPSIDTQY
TRBV5-1	TRBJ2-7	ASSFPGTSGGPIEQY
TRBV7-9	TRBJ1-1	ASSFGRDTEAF
TRBV9	TRBJ2-1	ASSSGTSGGSRFPLDEQF
TRBV7-9	TRBJ1-6	ASSRGFVDSPLH
TRBV30	TRBJ1-2	AWKGQGARNGYT
TRBV5-1	TRBJ2-6	ASRPTGGVSGANVPT
TRBV19	TRBJ1-5	ASSPLAIVGGRRYSNQPQH